This T cell receptor beta chain emerged from a study of T cell responses to AZD1222 COVID-19 vaccine. Deletions cut 4 bases from V and 5 bases from J, with 17 bases between. The CDR3 totals 15 residues. Germline lookup yields CDR1 LNHDA and CDR2 SQIVND (reference sequence). Method: immunoSEQ multiplex PCR; TCRdb's copy keeps in-frame clones and lacks some. There are 180,000 or so clones in the sample; 90% to 95% occur only once, and around 3.8% lies in the top ten. Specimen: peripheral blood, collected on day 0 of AZD1222 vaccination. The sequence was obtained from an adult in good health. V gene TRBV19 combines with J gene TRBJ2-5; maybe TRBD2 (6 bases). CDR3 coding DNA: TGTGCCAGTAGTAATTACCGGGACTTGGTGGAGACCCAGTACTTC. Amino acid sequence: CASSNYRDLVETQYF.